This TCR beta chain was captured in a study of shared clonotypes between healthy human individuals. Study-wide findings and caveats: Rarefaction showed sorted-subset sequencing was incomplete despite large depth. With several donors compared, 5% to 5.5% of naive CD4 clonotypes were shared. Non-shared clonotypes had lower generation probabilities than those shared by all four donors.

Terminally differentiated effector memory CD45RA+ cells were excluded by CCR7 positive selection of CD45RO-negative cells. The CDR3 totals 15 residues. In germline, CDR1 is MGHRA, CDR2 YSYEKL. J gave up 5 bases and V 4 bases, and 9 bases lay outside the gene matches. TCRdb's copy holds only in-frame clones and misses some; the assay was immunoSEQ multiplex PCR. Counted here are hundreds of thousands of clones, 90% to 95% occurring once; the ten biggest clones make up roughly 22%. The sample holds one count of this clone. Antigen: not known. This TCR came from a man younger than 45 in good health. The sample consisted of naive CD8+ T cells sorted from blood. The rearrangement uses TRBV4-1 and TRBJ2-5; 8 positions match TRBD2. In DNA form, the CDR3 reads TGCGCCAGCAGCCCTCGTAGCGGGGCTATCGAGACCCAGTACTTC. This codes for CASSPRSGAIETQYF.